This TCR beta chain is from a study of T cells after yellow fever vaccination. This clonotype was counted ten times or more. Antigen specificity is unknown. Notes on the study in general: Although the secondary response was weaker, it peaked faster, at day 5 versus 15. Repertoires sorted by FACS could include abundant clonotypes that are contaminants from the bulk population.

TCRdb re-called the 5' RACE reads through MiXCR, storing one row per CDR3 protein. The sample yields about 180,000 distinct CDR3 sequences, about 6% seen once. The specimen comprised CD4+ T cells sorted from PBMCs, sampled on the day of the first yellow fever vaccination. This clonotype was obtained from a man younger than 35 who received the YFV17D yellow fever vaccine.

The CDR3 spells CASSPSWAGANEKLFF. CDR3 nucleotide sequence: TGTGCCAGCAGCCCCTCGTGGGCAGGGGCGAACGAAAAACTGTTTTTT. The chain carries TRBV12-3 or TRBV12-4 and TRBJ1-4; possible D gene TRBD1, 6 bases. The CDR3 covers 16 residues. V was trimmed by 6 bases and J by 8 bases, leaving 22 bases between them.